Reported below is one T cell receptor beta chain. The antigen remains unidentified. These data come from a study of cytomegalovirus exposure and HLA in healthy donors. The overall study: An early release of data contained 75 million to 100 million unique TCRs, which came from HLA-typed donors.

The CDR3 runs to 12 residues. V lost 7 bases, J lost 0 bases, and 6 bases lay in between. Germline values: CDR1 MNHEY, CDR2 SVGAGI. PCR amplification relied on 60 Vbeta primers (plus 13 Jbeta primers). Here immunoSEQ multiplex PCR was the method, and the copy in TCRdb shows in-frame clones only, minus some. The top ten hold 2% to 2.5% of the sample, which has 84,000 or so clones, roughly 73% seen once. Study outcomes and limitations: Later on, an analysis found that several of the most significant clusters appeared to be linked to common viral pathogens, which included parvovirus B19. Among the CMV-associated chains, a few were confirmed in vitro as specific for CMV antigens. Highest at DRB1 and lowest at HLA-C, TCR association rates differed among HLA loci in a later analysis.

Source material: PBMCs. This receptor was obtained from a boy aged 10-17 years in good health and CMV-seronegative. V and J are TRBV6-5 and TRBJ1-2; D not certain. The CDR3 here is CASMGTNYGYTF. For the CDR3, the DNA is TGTGCCAGCATGGGCACTAACTATGGCTACACCTTC.